The 21 T cell receptor beta chains listed next were all sequenced from one sample in a study of identical twins. TCRdb reanalysed the 5' RACE reads using MiXCR and keeps one entry per CDR3 protein. The table includes about 1.7 million distinct CDR3 sequences, more than 30% detected once. The specimen was cord blood. The receptors were gathered from a newborn girl in good health.

The chain joins TRBV27 to TRBJ1-2; 11 nucleotides agree with TRBD1. V was pared by 5 bases and J by 4 bases, with 9 bases of the junction left unmatched. The CDR3 has 16 amino acids. Germline CDR1 MNHEY, CDR2 SMNVEV (reference sequence). The CDR3 DNA reads as TGTGCCAGCAGTCCAAGTCCCGGGACAGGGGGCTATGGCTACACCTTC. This gives the protein CASSPSPGTGGYGYTF.

V gene TRBV19 combines with J gene TRBJ1-6; tentative D call: TRBD1 (6 bases). The CDR3 length is 15 residues. V gave up 8 bases and J gave up 10 bases, with 21 bases separating them. CDR1 and CDR2 from the germline V gene are LNHDA and SQIVND (reference sequence). The CDR3 sequence is CASGSGTLGSSPLHF. DNA of the CDR3: TGTGCCAGTGGATCCGGGACACTAGGAAGCTCACCCCTCCACTTT. Using reference TRBV19 and TRBJ1-6 for the parts outside the CDR3, the full variable domain is DGGITQSPKYLFRKEGQNVTLSCEQNLNHDAMYWYRQDPGQGLRLIYYSQIVNDFQKGDIAEGYSVSREKKESFPLTVTSAQKNPTAFYLCASGSGTLGSSPLHFGNGTRLTVT.

This clonotype appeared a single time. A much larger clone lies one base from this, so it may be a read error. The chain combines TRBV6-5 with TRBJ2-3, with D perhaps matching TRBD1 (5 bases). The CDR3 has 15 amino acids. Per germline, CDR1 MNHEY and CDR2 SVGAGI. The CDR3: CASSYANRGTGTQYF. The CDR3 DNA sequence: TGTGCCAGCAGTTACGCGAACCGAGGCACAGGTACGCAGTATTTT.

This clonotype has a handful of counts. The chain combines TRBV2 with TRBJ1-2; 11 positions agree with TRBD1. The germline V gene has CDR1 SNHLY and CDR2 FYNNEI. V trimming: 3 bases; J trimming: 4 bases; junction bases outside the gene matches: 4. CDR3 length: 15 residues. CDR3 DNA sequence: TGTGCCAGCAGTGAGGGGACAGGGGGTTTCTATGGCTACACCTTC. This encodes CASSEGTGGFYGYTF.

The chain combines TRBV28 with TRBJ2-7; TRBD2 matches at 11 bases. The CDR3 totals 15 residues. The V and J ends lost 6 bases and 6 bases, in that order; junction bases with no gene match: 10. The germline V gene encodes CDR1 MDHEN and CDR2 SYDVKM. Here the CDR3 DNA reads TGTGCCAGCAGCCCGACCACTAGCGGGAGTGTCGAGCAGTACTTC. The encoded protein is CASSPTTSGSVEQYF.

The gene calls are TRBV4-1 and TRBJ2-2; 7 bases align to TRBD2. This CDR3 contains 17 residues. Germline assignment: CDR1 MGHRA and CDR2 YSYEKL. With V trimmed by 3 bases and J by 4 bases, 11 bases remained unmatched. The CDR3 sequence: CASSHVFERDRTGELFF. CDR3 coding DNA: TGCGCCAGCAGCCACGTCTTCGAGCGGGACCGCACCGGGGAGCTGTTTTTT.

This clonotype appeared a few times. CDR3 protein: CSARGWDGSSYEQYF. In nucleotides, the CDR3 is TGCAGTGCTAGAGGATGGGACGGTAGCTCCTACGAGCAGTACTTC. The chain combines TRBV20-1 with TRBJ2-7; the D gene could be TRBD1 or TRBD2 (5 bases each). Germline lookup yields CDR1 DFQATT and CDR2 SNEGSKA (reference sequence). Between the trimmed V and J ends, which lost 1 base and 0 bases, there was a span of 13 bases. This CDR3 comprises 15 residues.

J is TRBJ1-5 and V is TRBV12-3 or TRBV12-4, with a possible D match to TRBD1 (6 bases). V dropped 3 bases and J dropped 8 bases, with 17 bases sitting between them. This CDR3 comprises 15 residues. This CDR3 is CASSLGHRVGEPQHF. The CDR3 coding sequence is TGTGCCAGCAGTTTGGGCCACAGGGTTGGAGAGCCCCAGCATTTT.

This clonotype has only a few counts. V gene TRBV10-3 combines with J gene TRBJ1-5; a weak D match, TRBD1 (5 bases). The germline V gene has CDR1 ENHRY and CDR2 SYGVKD. Trimming shortened V by 4 bases and J by 2 bases, and 12 bases separated the two germline ends. The CDR3 runs to 15 residues. The CDR3 DNA reads as TGTGCCATCAGTGGCCCGGAAGGGGGCAATCAGCCCCAGCATTTT. Amino acid sequence: CAISGPEGGNQPQHF.

The V call is TRBV28, the J call TRBJ1-5; tentative D call: TRBD1 (6 bases). The germline V and J ends were trimmed by 3 bases and 0 bases, with 15 bases remaining between them. Germline assignment: CDR1 MDHEN and CDR2 SYDVKM. The CDR3 runs 17 residues. CDR3 sequence (DNA): TGTGCCAGCAGTTTTTGGAAAGGGGGACGTAGCAATCAGCCCCAGCATTTT. Its protein product is CASSFWKGGRSNQPQHF.

There are a few counts of this clonotype. J is TRBJ2-2 and V is TRBV12-3 or TRBV12-4; 10 bases agree with TRBD1. The CDR3 extends over 13 amino acids. V was pared by 6 bases and J by 7 bases, with 2 bases of the junction left unmatched. The CDR3 DNA is TGTGCCAGCAGGACAGGGGGCATCGGGGAGCTGTTTTTT. Its translation is CASRTGGIGELFF.

This clonotype came up many times. J is TRBJ1-2 and V is TRBV27; D remains unclear. The germline V and J ends were trimmed by 5 bases and 1 base, with 11 bases remaining between them. Germline lookup yields CDR1 MNHEY and CDR2 SMNVEV (reference sequence). CDR3 length: 14 amino acids. DNA for the CDR3: TGTGCCAGCAGTGAAACAATCTTTAACTATGGCTACACCTTC. This sequence encodes CASSETIFNYGYTF.

This sequence joins TRBV5-1 and TRBJ2-7, with a possible D match to TRBD2 (6 bases). This CDR3 region has 15 residues. Trimming removed 2 bases at V and 3 bases at J, with 15 bases between. Germline CDR1 is SGHRS and CDR2 is YFSETQ. In DNA form, the CDR3 reads TGCGCCAGCAGCTTCTCGGGACTCCTAAACTACGAGCAGTACTTC. It yields the protein CASSFSGLLNYEQYF.

The V gene is TRBV5-1, the J gene TRBJ2-1, with D hard to call. CDR3 length: 13 residues. The germline CDR1 and CDR2 sequences are SGHRS and YFSETQ. Trimming cost V 0 bases and J 9 bases, with 10 bases left between them. The CDR3 DNA follows: TGCGCCAGCAGCTTGGCCGGTAGTGGTGAGCAGTTCTTC. Its translation is CASSLAGSGEQFF.

V usage is TRBV2 and J usage is TRBJ1-1; tentative D call: TRBD1 (6 bases). The V and J ends lost 6 bases and 0 bases respectively, with 11 bases between them. Germline CDR1 SNHLY, CDR2 FYNNEI. This CDR3 comprises 14 residues. CDR3 protein: CASRVTGLNTEAFF. The CDR3 coding sequence is TGTGCCAGCAGGGTTACAGGGTTGAACACTGAAGCTTTCTTT. Using reference TRBV2 and TRBJ1-1 for the parts outside the CDR3, the full variable domain is EPEVTQTPSHQVTQMGQEVILRCVPISNHLYFYWYRQILGQKVEFLVSFYNNEISEKSEIFDDQFSVERPDGSNFTLKIRSTKLEDSAMYFCASRVTGLNTEAFFGQGTRLTVV.

This clonotype was observed a few times. The rearrangement uses TRBV12-3 or TRBV12-4 and TRBJ2-5; the D is unclear. CDR3 length equals 15 residues. V was pared by 3 bases and J by 11 bases, with 22 bases between. The CDR3 sequence is CASSLVPTYTNEQYF. The DNA of the CDR3 is TGTGCCAGCAGTTTGGTCCCAACCTACACGAATGAGCAGTACTTC.

This sequence joins TRBV14 and TRBJ2-7; weak D call: TRBD1 (5 bases). The germline V gene encodes CDR1 SGHDN and CDR2 FVKESK. The CDR3 runs 15 residues. With 4 bases removed from V and 2 bases from J, the gap between germline ends came to 15 bases. The CDR3 DNA reads as TGTGCCAGCAGCCGTAGGACATCTTCAACCTACGAGCAGTACTTC. Translating gives CASSRRTSSTYEQYF. The entire variable domain, with the rest obtained from reference TRBV14 and TRBJ2-7, is as follows: EAGVTQFPSHSVIEKGQTVTLRCDPISGHDNLYWYRRVMGKEIKFLLHFVKESKQDESGMPNNRFLAERTGGTYSTLKVQPAELEDSGVYFCASSRRTSSTYEQYFGPGTRLTVT.

The chain combines TRBV6-1 with TRBJ2-6; no reliable D call. Germline V gene data show CDR1 as MNHNS and CDR2 as SASEGT. V lost 3 bases, J lost 0 bases, and 12 bases lay in between. CDR3 length equals 17 residues. CDR3 residues: CASSDFLGSSGANVLTF. In DNA form, the CDR3 reads TGTGCCAGCAGTGATTTCTTAGGAAGCTCTGGGGCCAACGTCCTGACTTTC.

This clonotype was recorded a few times. The chain joins TRBV18 to TRBJ2-3; D unclear. CDR1 is KGHSH, CDR2 LQKENI, per germline. CDR3 length: 16 residues. The V end was cut by 5 bases, the J end by 2 bases, with 17 bases between. CDR3 bases: TGTGCCAGCTCAGAGAGGTACGTCGAGGACACAGATACGCAGTATTTT. Amino acid sequence: CASSERYVEDTDTQYF.

V and J are TRBV27 and TRBJ2-3; the D gene is possibly TRBD2 (6 bases). The CDR3 runs 14 residues. The germline V gene encodes CDR1 MNHEY and CDR2 SMNVEV (reference sequence). V shed 7 bases and J shed 4 bases, with 15 bases lying between them. The CDR3 reads CASKRRASADTQYF. CDR3 nucleotides: TGTGCCAGCAAGAGGCGGGCTAGCGCAGATACGCAGTATTTT.

This clonotype was detected only a few times. The chain uses TRBV20-1 and TRBJ2-7; 12 bases map to TRBD1. CDR3 size: 12 residues. V shed 6 bases and J 5 bases; nucleotides not matched to a gene: 2. Germline assignment: CDR1 DFQATT and CDR2 SNEGSKA (reference sequence). CDR3 nucleotide sequence: TGCAGTGCCGGGACAGGGGGCAACGAGCAGTACTTC. Protein sequence: CSAGTGGNEQYF.